Below are 16 T cell receptor beta chains sequenced from a single sample in a study of cytomegalovirus exposure and HLA in healthy donors. The PCR used 60 Vbeta and 13 Jbeta primers. Only in-frame clones appear in the TCRdb table, and some are missing; sequencing was by immunoSEQ multiplex PCR. The sample yields approximately 170,000 clones, around three quarters seen once. Sequenced input: PBMCs. All receptors come from a man in his forties in good health and CMV-seronegative.

The V call is TRBV7-2, the J call TRBJ2-3; D possibly corresponds to TRBD2 (6 bases). Trimming pared 7 bases from V and 3 bases from J, leaving 11 bases between. The length of the CDR3 is 13 residues. Germline-derived CDR1 and CDR2 are SGHTA and FQGNSA. This CDR3 reads CASTAGRTDTQYF. DNA of the CDR3: TGTGCCAGCACCGCGGGAAGGACAGATACGCAGTATTTT.

The V call is TRBV7-8, the J call TRBJ2-7; 11 bases line up with TRBD1. This CDR3 is 14 amino acids long. J lost 2 bases, V lost 11 bases, and 8 bases had no gene match. CDR1 and CDR2 (germline): SGHVS, FQNEAQ. The CDR3 loop reads CAGSPGQGAYEQYF. The DNA for the CDR3 is TGTGCCGGGAGCCCGGGACAGGGGGCCTACGAGCAGTACTTC. Full variable domain (remainder filled in from reference TRBV7-8 and TRBJ2-7): GAGVSQSPRYKVAKRGQDVALRCDPISGHVSLFWYQQALGQGPEFLTYFQNEAQLDKSGLPSDRFFAERPEGSVSTLKIQRTQQEDSAVYLCAGSPGQGAYEQYFGPGTRLTVT.

This chain connects TRBV7-2 to TRBJ2-7; 10 bases map to TRBD1. Germline values: CDR1 SGHTA, CDR2 FQGNSA. Unmatched junction bases numbered 8, after V lost 5 bases and J lost 4 bases. This CDR3 is built from 15 residues. In nucleotides, the CDR3 is TGTGCCAGCAGCCGAACCGGGACAGGGGAATACGAGCAGTACTTC. The encoded protein is CASSRTGTGEYEQYF.

The chain has TRBV7-3 and TRBJ2-2, with D unresolved. Germline V gene lookup returns CDR1 SGHTA and CDR2 FQGTGA. Trimming stripped 8 bases from V and 0 bases from J, with 10 bases between. This CDR3 contains 14 residues. The CDR3 nucleotides read TGTGCCAGCTTCTGGGCAACGAACACCGGGGAGCTGTTTTTT. Its protein product is CASFWATNTGELFF.

The CDR3: CASGPSGNTYNEQFF. The DNA for the CDR3 is TGTGCTAGTGGTCCGAGCGGGAACACCTACAATGAGCAGTTCTTC. The V gene is TRBV12-5, the J gene TRBJ2-1; 7 bases line up with TRBD2. This CDR3 is built from 15 residues. Germline loops: CDR1 LGHNT, CDR2 FRNRAP. V gave up 5 bases and J gave up 2 bases; unmatched junction bases: 6.

This clone came up a few times. The chain uses TRBV7-3 and TRBJ1-1, with 7 bases fitting TRBD1. Trimming took 5 bases from V and 1 from J; bases not matched to a gene: 10. CDR1 is SGHTA, CDR2 FQGTGA, per germline. The CDR3 runs to 16 residues. The CDR3 coding sequence is TGTGCCAGCAGCCCGGGACAGACGTTAAGGAACACTGAAGCTTTCTTT. Its protein product is CASSPGQTLRNTEAFF.

The V call is TRBV5-4, the J call TRBJ2-7, with 8 bases matching TRBD2. Germline trimming cut 10 bases from V and 1 base from J; bases unmatched to any gene: 13. Per germline, CDR1 SGHNT and CDR2 YYREEE (reference sequence). This CDR3 contains 15 residues. The CDR3: CALSFSGSQSYEQYV. The CDR3 DNA reads TGTGCCCTGAGCTTCAGCGGGAGTCAGTCCTACGAGCAGTACGTC.

This clone was counted between two and nine times. This rearrangement joins TRBV29-1 to TRBJ1-2; maybe TRBD1 (6 bases). Germline CDR1 SQVTM, CDR2 ANQGSEA. CDR3 length equals 17 residues. V lost 0 bases and J 4 bases, leaving 21 bases between the germline ends. The CDR3 nucleotides read TGCAGCGTTGAAGACCACTTACCGGGACACCCACTCTATGGCTACACCTTC. Amino acid sequence: CSVEDHLPGHPLYGYTF.

This chain connects TRBV5-4 to TRBJ2-2; 13 bases line up with TRBD2. The V gene end was trimmed by 4 bases and the J gene end by 8 bases; junction bases not matched to a gene: 8. This CDR3 is built from 16 residues. Germline V gene data show CDR1 as SGHNT and CDR2 as YYREEE (reference sequence). The CDR3 bases are TGTGCCAGCAGCGATCGACTAGCGGGAGGTCGAGGGGAGCTGTTTTTT. As protein: CASSDRLAGGRGELFF.

The chain has TRBV9 and TRBJ1-4, with D tentatively TRBD1 (5 bases). The CDR3 runs 14 residues. Trimming removed 1 base from V and 1 base from J, with 5 bases in between. CDR1 is SGDLS, CDR2 YYNGEE, per germline. In DNA, the CDR3 is TGTGCCAGCAGCGTACAGGGAACTAATGAAAAACTGTTTTTT. Residues: CASSVQGTNEKLFF.

The gene calls are TRBV7-2 and TRBJ1-1; no definite D call. The CDR3 extends over 14 amino acids. Germline-derived CDR1 and CDR2 are SGHTA and FQGNSA. Deletions cut 2 bases from V and 5 bases from J, with 12 bases between. CDR3 bases: TGTGCCAGCAGCTTAAGTGAGGTAGAGACTGAAGCTTTCTTT. As protein: CASSLSEVETEAFF.

This clone was counted a single time. The V gene is TRBV13, the J gene TRBJ2-7; possible D gene TRBD2, 6 bases. Germline V gene data show CDR1 as PRHDT and CDR2 as FYEKMQ (reference sequence). The CDR3 runs to 15 residues. Between the trimmed V and J ends, which lost 3 bases and 0 bases, there was a span of 12 bases. In nucleotides, the CDR3 is TGTGCCAGCAGCTTTAGGGGACTGAACTCCTACGAGCAGTACGTC. Encoded protein: CASSFRGLNSYEQYV.

A single count supports this clone. The chain is built from TRBV5-1 and TRBJ2-2; 7 bases map to TRBD1. V lost 7 bases to trimming and J lost 4 bases; unmatched junction nucleotides: 13. The CDR3 runs to 16 residues. Germline V gene data show CDR1 as SGHRS and CDR2 as YFSETQ. DNA for the CDR3: TGCGCCAGCCGAGAGGGGGCCCTCCCCGGCACCGGGGAGCTGTTTTTT. It specifies CASREGALPGTGELFF.

In its sample, this clone was seen a few times. The rearrangement links TRBV5-1 to TRBJ2-5; 8 nucleotides align to TRBD1. The end of the DNA is better explained by TRBJ2-7, so the J call may be wrong. Germline loops: CDR1 SGHRS, CDR2 YFSETQ. The CDR3 runs to 17 residues. CDR3 sequence reads: CASSSISLGTGDYEQYF. The CDR3 nucleotides read TGCGCCAGCAGCTCGATCTCCCTGGGGACAGGCGACTACGAGCAGTACTTC.

The chain joins TRBV5-1 to TRBJ2-7; 8 nucleotides match TRBD1. Germline-derived CDR1 and CDR2 are SGHRS and YFSETQ. The CDR3 contains 14 residues. With V trimmed by 5 bases and J by 4 bases, 8 bases remained unmatched. CDR3 region: CASSSDRGDYEQYF. CDR3 nucleotide sequence: TGCGCCAGCAGTTCAGACAGGGGAGATTACGAGCAGTACTTC.

The chain couples TRBV4-2 to TRBJ2-5, with 16 nucleotides matching TRBD2. Germline CDR1 is LGHNA and CDR2 is YNFKEQ. The trim removed 4 bases at V and 5 bases at J, leaving 10 bases unmatched. The CDR3 is 18 amino acids. CDR3 in amino acids: CASSPGTSGRAGQETQYF. The CDR3 DNA sequence: TGTGCCAGCAGCCCCGGGACTAGCGGGAGGGCCGGTCAGGAGACCCAGTACTTC.